The following is a T cell receptor (beta chain) sequence with its context. Its specificity is not known. Sequencing used immunoSEQ multiplex PCR; TCRdb keeps in-frame clones, though not all of them. The sample has 95,000 to 100,000 clones; about nine tenths are singletons. This sample was taken from a study of T cell responses to AZD1222 COVID-19 vaccine. Study information: Second doses at about 4 or about 12 weeks were pooled.

Overall study results and limits: Unmutated variant regions reportedly attract nearly half of all spike-specific TCRs. Repertoires were obtained only post-peak T cell response.

Source: peripheral blood, taken on day 0 of AZD1222 vaccination. This receptor was taken from an adult in good health.

Here the CDR3 reads CASSKKEDLNYGYTF. As DNA, the CDR3 is TGTGCCAGCAGCAAAAAAGAAGACCTTAACTATGGCTACACCTTC. V gene TRBV7-2 combines with J gene TRBJ1-2; D ambiguous. The CDR3 extends over 15 amino acids. Per the germline V gene, CDR1 is SGHTA and CDR2 is FQGNSA. Trimming removed 5 bases at V and 1 base at J, with 14 bases between.